These 24 T cell receptor beta chains originate from one sample sequenced in a study of sequential checkpoint blockade in melanoma. Only in-frame clones appear in the TCRdb table, and some are missing; sequencing was by immunoSEQ multiplex PCR. The sample yields 5,600 or so clones, approximately 48% seen once. Treatment noted: randomized to nivolumab then ipilimumab (arm A) or the reverse (arm B). The source was CD8+ T cells sorted from blood (inferred from file names), collected from a patient given nivolumab and ipilimumab in sequence. Receptors originate from a human patient with melanoma. Some clones in this sample may be carry-over from other donors' samples.

The CDR3 coding sequence is TGTGCCAGCAGTGATCTCACGGGGGACTATGGCTACACCTTC. Translating it yields CASSDLTGDYGYTF. This chain connects TRBV6-1 to TRBJ1-2, with TRBD1 as a possible D gene (5 bases). The CDR3 loop spans 14 amino acids. Trimming pared 3 bases from V and 3 bases from J, leaving 11 bases between. Looked up from germline, CDR1 is MNHNS and CDR2 is SASEGT.

DNA of the CDR3: TGTGCCAGCAGTTTAATGGCGGGGGATTCGGGCTATGGCTACACCTTC. This gives the protein CASSLMAGDSGYGYTF. The chain recombines TRBV27 with TRBJ1-2; perhaps TRBD1 as D (5 bases). Trimming removed 2 bases at V and 4 bases at J, with 17 bases between. Germline-derived CDR1 and CDR2 are MNHEY and SMNVEV (reference sequence). This CDR3 contains 16 residues.

The CDR3 is CASSEQGDTEAFF. The CDR3 nucleotides are TGTGCCAGCAGCGAACAGGGGGACACTGAAGCTTTCTTT. This sequence joins TRBV5-5 and TRBJ1-1, with TRBD1 matching 8 bases. CDR1 is SGHKS and CDR2 is YYEKEE in the germline V gene (reference sequence). J gave up 3 bases and V 4 bases, and 2 bases lay outside the gene matches. The CDR3 is 13 residues long.

The genes are TRBV7-2 and TRBJ1-2; D not resolved. Germline CDR1 reads SGHTA; CDR2 reads FQGNSA. The V end lost 1 base, the J end lost 1 base, and 7 bases lay between the germline ends. CDR3 length: 14 residues. The CDR3 sequence is CASSLDSDNYGYTF. CDR3 coding DNA: TGTGCCAGCAGCTTAGATTCAGATAACTATGGCTACACCTTC.

The V gene is TRBV15, the J gene TRBJ2-7, with 8 bases lining up with TRBD1. This CDR3 has 17 residues. Trimming took 2 bases from V and 1 from J; bases not matched to a gene: 10. Germline lookup yields CDR1 LNHNV and CDR2 YYDKDF (reference sequence). The CDR3 region has the DNA TGTGCCACCAGCAGATCCCCCGGACAGGGCACGTCCTACGAGCAGTACTTC. Protein product: CATSRSPGQGTSYEQYF.

This clone was seen only a few times. The chain couples TRBV4-3 to TRBJ2-7; D perhaps matches TRBD1 (6 bases). The CDR3 consists of 13 residues. Germline values: CDR1 LGHNA, CDR2 YSLEER. The V end was cut by 2 bases, the J end by 7 bases, with 12 bases between. The CDR3 loop reads CASSQRTAVEQYF. CDR3 coding DNA: TGCGCCAGCAGCCAAAGGACAGCTGTAGAGCAGTACTTC.

V usage is TRBV15 and J usage is TRBJ2-7, with D possibly TRBD1 on 5 matching bases. Germline V gene data show CDR1 as LNHNV and CDR2 as YYDKDF (reference sequence). With 10 bases removed from V and 5 bases from J, the gap between germline ends came to 21 bases. The CDR3 consists of 14 residues. The CDR3 bases are TGTGCCAGCTCTCGTCGGCAGGGTATTGACGAGCAGTACTTC. Its protein product is CASSRRQGIDEQYF.

The chain uses TRBV6-1 and TRBJ1-1; D not certain. Germline V gives CDR1 MNHNS, CDR2 SASEGT. Trimming left V 8 bases short and J 4 bases short, with 17 bases between. The CDR3 is 14 residues long. CDR3: CASFSGNGLTEAFF. CDR3 coding DNA: TGTGCCAGCTTCTCCGGGAACGGGCTCACTGAAGCTTTCTTT.

The chain employs TRBV6-5 and TRBJ2-7, with D perhaps TRBD2 (6 bases). V lost 8 bases and J lost 4, with 18 bases in between. The germline CDR1 and CDR2 sequences are MNHEY and SVGAGI. The CDR3 spans 14 residues. As DNA, the CDR3 is TGTGCCAGCCACCAGCGGGCGGAGGGTTACGAGCAGTACTTC. As protein: CASHQRAEGYEQYF.

This clone was detected only once. Other DNA sequences in the same sample also yield this CDR3. This chain joins TRBV5-4 and TRBJ1-1, with D hard to call. V dropped 4 bases and J dropped 4 bases, with 8 bases sitting between them. Germline V lookup: CDR1 SGHNT, CDR2 YYREEE (reference sequence). CDR3 size: 12 residues. The CDR3 loop is CASSLRGTEAFF. CDR3 sequence (DNA): TGTGCCAGCAGCCTCCGGGGCACTGAAGCTTTCTTT. Variable domain in full (rest from reference TRBV5-4 and TRBJ1-1): ETGVTQSPTHLIKTRGQQVTLRCSSQSGHNTVSWYQQALGQGPQFIFQYYREEENGRGNFPPRFSGLQFPNYSSELNVNALELDDSALYLCASSLRGTEAFFGQGTRLTVV.

This clone was counted between two and nine times. This rearrangement joins TRBV4-3 to TRBJ2-7, with 9 positions matching TRBD1. In germline, CDR1 is LGHNA, CDR2 YSLEER. V trimming: 4 bases; J trimming: 3 bases; junction bases outside the gene matches: 7. The CDR3 covers 15 residues. The CDR3 coding sequence is TGCGCCAGCAGCCCCCTGGGACAGGGCAACTACGAGCAGTACTTC. Residues: CASSPLGQGNYEQYF.

Only one count was recorded for this clone. V usage is TRBV9 and J usage is TRBJ2-7; TRBD2 is a possible D gene (6 bases). Germline CDR1 and CDR2: SGDLS and YYNGEE. Trimming cost V 4 bases and J 1 base, with 9 bases left between them. The CDR3 has 13 amino acids. The CDR3 protein is CASSIRESYEQYF. The CDR3 DNA reads as TGTGCCAGCAGCATCCGGGAGTCCTACGAGCAGTACTTC.

The chain combines TRBV11-2 with TRBJ2-5; the D is unclear. V lost 3 bases and J 1 base, leaving 12 bases between the germline ends. The CDR3 runs to 15 residues. Germline V CDR1 and CDR2: SGHAT, FQNNGV. CDR3 residues: CASSFWASPQETQYF. Written as DNA, the CDR3 is TGTGCCAGCAGCTTCTGGGCTTCCCCCCAAGAGACCCAGTACTTC.

This chain links TRBV4-2 with TRBJ1-6, with D possibly matching TRBD1 (5 bases). The CDR3 covers 15 residues. The germline gives CDR1 LGHNA, CDR2 YNFKEQ. Deletions cut 2 bases from V and 8 bases from J, with 13 bases between. The CDR3 bases are TGTGCCAGCAGCCAACTCGTCAGGGAATATTCACCCCTCCACTTT. This encodes CASSQLVREYSPLHF.

The CDR3 sequence: CASSQGRDRLTGANVLTF. The CDR3 region has the DNA TGTGCCAGCAGCCAAGGACGGGACAGGCTAACTGGGGCCAACGTCCTGACTTTC. The chain recombines TRBV14 with TRBJ2-6, with TRBD1 matching 8 bases. Germline CDR1 SGHDN, CDR2 FVKESK. The V segment lost 1 base and the J segment 2 bases; nucleotides outside the gene matches: 7. This CDR3 region has 18 residues.

The J gene is TRBJ2-7, the V gene TRBV5-1; D is uncertain. CDR3 size: 11 residues. The V and J ends lost 0 bases and 13 bases respectively, with 11 bases between them. Germline V gene data show CDR1 as SGHRS and CDR2 as YFSETQ. The CDR3 region has the DNA TGCGCCAGCAGCTTGGGGAGTTCACCCTACTTC. It is translated as CASSLGSSPYF.

This clone is medium-sized. The J gene is TRBJ1-2, the V gene TRBV7-8, with D possibly TRBD1 on 6 matching bases. This CDR3 region has 15 residues. V shed 4 bases and J shed 4 bases, with 16 bases lying between them. Germline CDR1 is SGHVS and CDR2 is FQNEAQ. CDR3 sequence (DNA): TGTGCCAGCAGCTCAGGACACCTAGGGGGCTATGGCTACACCTTC. The encoded protein is CASSSGHLGGYGYTF. Full variable domain (rest looked up from reference TRBV7-8 and TRBJ1-2): GAGVSQSPRYKVAKRGQDVALRCDPISGHVSLFWYQQALGQGPEFLTYFQNEAQLDKSGLPSDRFFAERPEGSVSTLKIQRTQQEDSAVYLCASSSGHLGGYGYTFGSGTRLTVV.

V and J are TRBV5-4 and TRBJ1-1; tentatively, D is TRBD1 (6 bases). Germline CDR1 reads SGHNT; CDR2 reads YYREEE (reference sequence). This CDR3 has 16 residues. Deletions cut 4 bases from V and 1 base from J, with 17 bases between. CDR3 region: CASSVILQGTNTEAFF. The CDR3 coding sequence is TGTGCCAGCAGCGTCATATTACAGGGAACGAACACTGAAGCTTTCTTT.

This clone showed up just a few times. J is TRBJ1-4 and V is TRBV7-2; no clear D gene. This CDR3 comprises 14 residues. Trimming took off 1 base at V and 5 bases at J, with 8 bases between the two ends. Per germline, CDR1 SGHTA and CDR2 FQGNSA. Here the CDR3 reads CASSLVLGNEKLFF. Here the CDR3 DNA reads TGTGCCAGCAGCTTAGTACTAGGGAATGAAAAACTGTTTTTT.

This clone was seen a few times. The genes are TRBV6-1 and TRBJ2-7; D possibly corresponds to TRBD1 (6 bases). The CDR3 has 15 amino acids. Germline CDR1 and CDR2: MNHNS and SASEGT. With 9 bases removed from V and 1 base from J, the gap between germline ends came to 19 bases. In DNA, the CDR3 is TGTGCCAGTAACCAAGGGCCCAGGGGTTCCTACGAGCAGTACTTC. It is translated as CASNQGPRGSYEQYF.

J is TRBJ2-7 and V is TRBV29-1; 7 positions match TRBD1. V dropped 7 bases and J dropped 2; count of bases not matched to a gene: 8. CDR3 length equals 13 residues. Per germline, CDR1 SQVTM and CDR2 ANQGSEA. This CDR3 is CSARTGNPYEQYF. In nucleotides, the CDR3 is TGCAGCGCCCGGACAGGAAATCCCTACGAGCAGTACTTC.

As to this clone: The sample holds other DNA sequences that translate to the same CDR3. The chain recombines TRBV5-6 with TRBJ2-7; the D gene is possibly TRBD1 (5 bases). Deletions cut 0 bases from V and 4 bases from J, with 11 bases between. From germline, CDR1 is SGHDT and CDR2 YYEEEE. This CDR3 contains 14 residues. CDR3 sequence reads: CASSLGGDFYEQYF. DNA for the CDR3: TGTGCCAGCAGCTTGGGGGGCGACTTTTACGAGCAGTACTTC.

V gene TRBV13 combines with J gene TRBJ2-3, with 11 bases aligning to TRBD2. The V and J ends lost 4 bases and 3 bases, in that order; junction bases with no gene match: 9. The CDR3 spans 17 residues. Germline values: CDR1 PRHDT, CDR2 FYEKMQ (reference sequence). CDR3 residues: CASSSYSGGAPTDTQYF. CDR3 in DNA: TGTGCCAGCAGCTCCTATAGCGGGGGGGCCCCTACAGATACGCAGTATTTT.

Details on this clone: The same CDR3 also results from other DNA sequences found in this sample. The chain carries TRBV6-5 and TRBJ1-1; tentative D call: TRBD1 (5 bases). CDR1 and CDR2 from the germline V gene are MNHEY and SVGAGI. The CDR3 length is 14 residues. V was clipped by 1 base and J by 3 bases, with 9 bases between them. The CDR3 bases are TGTGCCAGCAGTTACTTGGGGGGGGACACTGAAGCTTTCTTT. Amino acids: CASSYLGGDTEAFF.